Only a few counts were recorded for the clone carrying this TCR beta chain. This record comes from a study of identical twins. The CDR3 totals 13 residues. Germline V CDR1 and CDR2: KGHDR, SFDVKD. The V and J ends lost 10 bases and 1 base, in that order; junction bases with no gene match: 4. TCRdb re-analysed the 5' RACE reads in MiXCR, keeping a single row per CDR3 protein. The sample contains around 570,000 distinct CDR3 sequences, roughly 9.5% of which appear only once. This sample was shared with a second study, whose subject was yellow fever vaccine responses in identical twins.

This sequence joins TRBV24-1 and TRBJ2-7, with 9 bases lining up with TRBD1. The material sequenced was PBMCs. This TCR derives from a woman aged 18-35 years in good health. The DNA for the CDR3 is TGTGCCACGATGGGGACAGGGTCCTACGAGCAGTACTTC. It codes for CATMGTGSYEQYF.